This paragraph covers one T cell receptor (beta chain) sequence. A second roughly 6 to 12 cycle PCR used barcoded and J-beta primers. TCRdb itself ran the 5' RACE reads through MiXCR, one entry per CDR3 protein. The data contain 700,000 to 800,000 distinct CDR3 sequences, 35% to 45% of them singletons. The entry originates in a study of blood T cells in healthy people across ages. The CDR3 contains 13 residues. CDR1 DFQATT and CDR2 SNEGSKA come from the germline V gene (reference sequence). Trimming shortened V by 1 base and J by 8 bases, and 11 bases separated the two germline ends. Each donor supplied ten milliliters of peripheral blood. Samples each yielded at least 6 micrograms of total RNA.

This receptor was taken from a woman aged 55-69 years in good health. Sequenced sample: blood. The rearrangement uses TRBV20-1 and TRBJ1-4, with TRBD1 as a possible D gene (5 bases). The CDR3 reads CSARVIEGEKLFF. Here the CDR3 DNA reads TGCAGTGCTAGAGTGATCGAGGGGGAAAAACTGTTTTTT.